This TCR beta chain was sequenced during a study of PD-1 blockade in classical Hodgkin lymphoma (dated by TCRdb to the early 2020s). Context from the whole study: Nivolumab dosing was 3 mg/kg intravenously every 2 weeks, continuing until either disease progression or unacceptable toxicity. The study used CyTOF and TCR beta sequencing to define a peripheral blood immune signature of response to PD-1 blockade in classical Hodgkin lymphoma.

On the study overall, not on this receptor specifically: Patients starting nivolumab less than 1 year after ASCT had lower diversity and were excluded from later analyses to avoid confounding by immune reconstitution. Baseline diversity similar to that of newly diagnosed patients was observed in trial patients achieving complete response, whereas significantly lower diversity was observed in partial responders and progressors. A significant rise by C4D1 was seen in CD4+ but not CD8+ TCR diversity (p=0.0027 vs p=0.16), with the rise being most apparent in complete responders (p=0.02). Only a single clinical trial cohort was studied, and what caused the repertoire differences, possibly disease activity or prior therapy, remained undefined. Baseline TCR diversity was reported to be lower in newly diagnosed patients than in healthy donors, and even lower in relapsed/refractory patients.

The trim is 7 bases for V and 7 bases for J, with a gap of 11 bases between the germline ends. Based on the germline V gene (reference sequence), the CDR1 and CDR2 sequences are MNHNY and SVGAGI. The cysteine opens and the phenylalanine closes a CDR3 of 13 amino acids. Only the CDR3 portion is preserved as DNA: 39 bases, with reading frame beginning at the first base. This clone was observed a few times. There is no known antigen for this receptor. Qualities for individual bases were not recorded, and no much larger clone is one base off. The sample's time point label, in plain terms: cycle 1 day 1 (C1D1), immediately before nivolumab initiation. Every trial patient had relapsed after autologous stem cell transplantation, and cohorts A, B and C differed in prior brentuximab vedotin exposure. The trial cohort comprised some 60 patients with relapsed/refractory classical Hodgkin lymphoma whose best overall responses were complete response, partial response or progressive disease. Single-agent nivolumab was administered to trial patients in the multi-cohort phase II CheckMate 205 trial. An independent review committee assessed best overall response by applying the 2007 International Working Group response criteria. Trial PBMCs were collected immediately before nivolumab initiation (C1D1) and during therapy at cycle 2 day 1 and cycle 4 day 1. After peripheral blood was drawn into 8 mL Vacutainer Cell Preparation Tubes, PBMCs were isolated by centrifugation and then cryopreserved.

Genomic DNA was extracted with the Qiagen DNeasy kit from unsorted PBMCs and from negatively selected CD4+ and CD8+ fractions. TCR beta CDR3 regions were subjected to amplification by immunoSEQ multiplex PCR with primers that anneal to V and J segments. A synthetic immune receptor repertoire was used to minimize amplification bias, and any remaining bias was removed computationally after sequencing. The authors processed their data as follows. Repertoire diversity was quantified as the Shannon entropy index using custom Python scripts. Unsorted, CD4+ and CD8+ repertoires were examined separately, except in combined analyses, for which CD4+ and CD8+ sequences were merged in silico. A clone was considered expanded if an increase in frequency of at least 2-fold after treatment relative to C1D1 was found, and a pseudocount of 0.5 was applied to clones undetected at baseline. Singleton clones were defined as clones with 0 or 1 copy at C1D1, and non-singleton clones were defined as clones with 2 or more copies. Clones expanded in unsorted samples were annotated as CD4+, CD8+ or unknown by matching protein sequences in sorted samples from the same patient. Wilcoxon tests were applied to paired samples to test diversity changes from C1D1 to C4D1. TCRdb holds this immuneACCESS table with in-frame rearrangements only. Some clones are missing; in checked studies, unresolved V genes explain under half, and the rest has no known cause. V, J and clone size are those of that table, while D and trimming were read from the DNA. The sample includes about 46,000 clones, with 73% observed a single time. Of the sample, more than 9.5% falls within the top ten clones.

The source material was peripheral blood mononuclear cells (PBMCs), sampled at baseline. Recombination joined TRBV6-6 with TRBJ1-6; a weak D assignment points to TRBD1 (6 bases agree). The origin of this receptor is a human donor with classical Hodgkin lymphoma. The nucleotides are TGTGCCAGCAACAGGGAGTTCAATTCACCCCTCCACTTT. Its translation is CASNREFNSPLHF.